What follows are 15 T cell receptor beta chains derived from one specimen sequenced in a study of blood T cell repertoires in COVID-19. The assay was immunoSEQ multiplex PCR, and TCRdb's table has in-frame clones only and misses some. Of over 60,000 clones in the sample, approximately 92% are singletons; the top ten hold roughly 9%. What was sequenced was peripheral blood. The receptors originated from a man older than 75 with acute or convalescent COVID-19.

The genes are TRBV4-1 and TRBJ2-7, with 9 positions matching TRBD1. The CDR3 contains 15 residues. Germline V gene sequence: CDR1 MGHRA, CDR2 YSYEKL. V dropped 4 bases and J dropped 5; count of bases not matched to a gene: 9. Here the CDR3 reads CASSLSQGAFDEQYF. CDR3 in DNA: TGCGCCAGCAGCCTATCACAGGGGGCGTTCGACGAGCAGTACTTC.

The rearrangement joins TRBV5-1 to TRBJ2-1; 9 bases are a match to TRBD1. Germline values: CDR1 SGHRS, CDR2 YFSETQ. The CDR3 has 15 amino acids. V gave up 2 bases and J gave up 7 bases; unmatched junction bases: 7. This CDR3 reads CASSFPGQGINEQFF. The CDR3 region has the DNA TGCGCCAGCAGCTTCCCGGGACAGGGTATTAATGAGCAGTTCTTC.

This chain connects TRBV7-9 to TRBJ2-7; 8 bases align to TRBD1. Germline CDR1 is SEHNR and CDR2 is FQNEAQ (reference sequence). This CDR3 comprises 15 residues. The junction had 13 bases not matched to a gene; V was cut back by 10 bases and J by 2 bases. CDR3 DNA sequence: TGTGCCATAAGAAGAATGGGACAGGACACCTACGAGCAGTACTTC. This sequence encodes CAIRRMGQDTYEQYF.

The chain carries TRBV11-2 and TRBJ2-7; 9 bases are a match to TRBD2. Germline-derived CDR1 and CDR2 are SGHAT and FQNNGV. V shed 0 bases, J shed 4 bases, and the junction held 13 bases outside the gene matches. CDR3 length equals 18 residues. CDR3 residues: CASSLDLGMAGLAYEQYF. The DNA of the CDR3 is TGTGCCAGCAGCTTAGACTTGGGGATGGCGGGACTAGCTTACGAGCAGTACTTC.

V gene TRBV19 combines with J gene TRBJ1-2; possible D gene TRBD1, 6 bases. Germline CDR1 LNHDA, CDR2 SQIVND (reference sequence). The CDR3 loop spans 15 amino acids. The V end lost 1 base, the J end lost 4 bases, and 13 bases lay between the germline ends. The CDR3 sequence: CASSIAAEGGYGYTF. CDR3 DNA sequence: TGTGCCAGTAGTATAGCGGCGGAAGGGGGCTATGGCTACACCTTC. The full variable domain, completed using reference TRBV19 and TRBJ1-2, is DGGITQSPKYLFRKEGQNVTLSCEQNLNHDAMYWYRQDPGQGLRLIYYSQIVNDFQKGDIAEGYSVSREKKESFPLTVTSAQKNPTAFYLCASSIAAEGGYGYTFGSGTRLTVV.

The CDR3 reads CASSRDSYYEQYF. The CDR3 bases are TGTGCCAGCAGCCGAGACTCCTACTACGAGCAGTACTTC. The chain uses TRBV7-3 and TRBJ2-7, with no clear D. The V gene's germline CDR1 is SGHTA and CDR2 FQGTGA. CDR3 length equals 13 residues. The V end was cut by 5 bases, the J end by 3 bases, with 11 bases between.

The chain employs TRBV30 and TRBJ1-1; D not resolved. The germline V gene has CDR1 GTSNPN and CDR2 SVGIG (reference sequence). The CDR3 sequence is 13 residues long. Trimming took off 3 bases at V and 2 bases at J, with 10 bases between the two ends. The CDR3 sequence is CAWRSPLNTEAFF. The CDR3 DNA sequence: TGTGCCTGGAGAAGTCCCCTAAACACTGAAGCTTTCTTT. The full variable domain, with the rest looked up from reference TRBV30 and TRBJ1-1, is SQTIHQWPATLVQPVGSPLSLECTVEGTSNPNLYWYRQAAGRGLQLLFYSVGIGQISSEVPQNLSASRPQDRQFILSSKKLLLSDSGFYLCAWRSPLNTEAFFGQGTRLTVV.

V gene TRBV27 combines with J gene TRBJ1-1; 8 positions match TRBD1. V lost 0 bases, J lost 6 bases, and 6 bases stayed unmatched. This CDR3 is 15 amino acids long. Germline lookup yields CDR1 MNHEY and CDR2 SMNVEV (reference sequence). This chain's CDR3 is CASSLSAGGTAEAFF. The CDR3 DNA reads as TGTGCCAGCAGTTTATCAGCAGGGGGCACGGCTGAAGCTTTCTTT.

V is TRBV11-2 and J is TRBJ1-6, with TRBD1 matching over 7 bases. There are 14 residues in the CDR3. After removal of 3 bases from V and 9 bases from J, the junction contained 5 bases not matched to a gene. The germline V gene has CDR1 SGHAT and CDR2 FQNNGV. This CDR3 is CASSLRGLGSPLHF. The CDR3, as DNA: TGTGCCAGCAGCTTGAGGGGGCTGGGTTCACCCCTCCACTTT.

The chain's CDR3 is CASTTSGSSYNEQFF. The CDR3 bases are TGTGCCAGTACGACTAGCGGCAGCTCCTACAATGAGCAGTTCTTC. This chain uses TRBV3-1 (or the pseudogene TRBV3-2) with TRBJ2-1, with TRBD2 matching 9 bases. V shed 9 bases and J 0 bases; nucleotides not matched to a gene: 6. From germline, CDR1 is LGHDT and CDR2 YNNKEL (reference sequence). The CDR3 runs 15 residues.

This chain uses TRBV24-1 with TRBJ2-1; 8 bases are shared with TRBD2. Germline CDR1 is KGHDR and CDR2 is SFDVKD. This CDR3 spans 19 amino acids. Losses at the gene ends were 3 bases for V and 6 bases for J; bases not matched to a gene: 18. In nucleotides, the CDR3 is TGTGCCACCAGTGATACAGGAGCGGGGGCCGGCCGGTTCATCAATGAGCAGTTCTTC. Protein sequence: CATSDTGAGAGRFINEQFF.

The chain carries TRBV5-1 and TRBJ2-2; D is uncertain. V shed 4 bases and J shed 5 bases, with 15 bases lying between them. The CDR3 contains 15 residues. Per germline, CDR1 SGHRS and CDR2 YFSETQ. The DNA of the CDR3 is TGCGCCAGCAGCCTGCGAGGCGGTCGGACCGGGGAGCTGTTTTTT. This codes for CASSLRGGRTGELFF.

The chain's CDR3 is CASDDGQPRMGAFF. Here the CDR3 DNA reads TGTGCCAGTGATGACGGACAGCCCCGAATGGGAGCTTTCTTT. V gene TRBV19 combines with J gene TRBJ1-1; TRBD1 might be the D (6 bases). Germline V gene sequence: CDR1 LNHDA, CDR2 SQIVND (reference sequence). The CDR3 loop spans 14 amino acids. V lost 8 bases and J lost 10, with 23 bases in between.

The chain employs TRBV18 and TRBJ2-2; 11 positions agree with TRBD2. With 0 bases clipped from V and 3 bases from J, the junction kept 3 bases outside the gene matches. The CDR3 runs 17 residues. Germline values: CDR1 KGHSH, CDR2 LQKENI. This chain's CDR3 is CASSPPTSGDHTGELFF. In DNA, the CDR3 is TGTGCCAGCTCACCACCGACTAGCGGGGATCACACCGGGGAGCTGTTTTTT.

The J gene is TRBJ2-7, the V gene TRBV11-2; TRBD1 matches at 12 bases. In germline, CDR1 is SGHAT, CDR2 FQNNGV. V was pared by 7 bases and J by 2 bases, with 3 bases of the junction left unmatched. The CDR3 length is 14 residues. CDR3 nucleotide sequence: TGTGCCAGCACATGGGACAGGGGGCCCTACGAGCAGTACTTC. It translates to CASTWDRGPYEQYF. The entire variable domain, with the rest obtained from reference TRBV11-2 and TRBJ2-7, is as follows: EAGVAQSPRYKIIEKRQSVAFWCNPISGHATLYWYQQILGQGPKLLIQFQNNGVVDDSQLPKDRFSAERLKGVDSTLKIQPAKLEDSAVYLCASTWDRGPYEQYFGPGTRLTVT.